Below, one TCR beta chain is given with its context. Its antigen is unknown. Data came from immunoSEQ multiplex PCR; TCRdb stores just in-frame clones and leaves some out. The sample records some 70,000 clones, less than 90% being singletons. The source of the sample is a study of Tregs in tolerant kidney transplant recipients. About the research overall: The nonmyeloablative bone marrow transplants came from related graft donors, with transient mixed chimerism.

Study-wide results and limits: Some patients' samples used different primers over time, so nucleotide sequences weren't comparable.

Unstimulated regulatory T cells (CD4+CD25+CD127-), CD4+CD25- non-regulatory cells, CD4 and CD8 cells were FACS-sorted from thawed PBMCs. This CDR3 has 17 amino acids. Between the trimmed V and J ends, which lost 0 bases and 1 base, there was a span of 17 bases. CDR1 SGHRS and CDR2 YFSETQ come from the germline V gene. The receptor was derived from a human donor who received a combined kidney and bone marrow transplant. This specimen consisted of CD4+ T cells from blood, obtained before the transplant. This rearrangement joins TRBV5-1 to TRBJ2-7, with D possibly TRBD2 on 5 matching bases. CDR3 region: CASSLGLQSGISYEQYF. CDR3 bases: TGCGCCAGCAGCTTGGGGCTCCAATCGGGGATATCCTACGAGCAGTACTTC.